The clone carrying this T cell receptor (beta chain) turned up a few times. This sample was taken from a study of human T cells and chemical hapten exposure. Germline trimming cut 5 bases from V and 4 bases from J; bases unmatched to any gene: 5. Germline loops: CDR1 SGHTA, CDR2 FQGNSA. The CDR3 loop spans 14 amino acids. Time point meaning: patch test 3, about 24 weeks after DPC sensitization. Documented treatment: therapeutic diphenylcyclopropenone sensitization with weekly scalp DPC. The authors' total RNA extraction used unfractionated whole blood. Library construction involved attaching unique molecular identifiers to individual cDNA molecules, which allowed quantitative, reproducible TCR counting. Each CDR3 protein gets one entry after TCRdb re-called the RACE reads with MiXCR. The sample lists 100,000 to 120,000 distinct CDR3 sequences, under 40% occurring once.

The sequenced sample was whole blood, obtained in connection with sensitization to the hapten diphenylcyclopropenone (DPC). The chain links TRBV7-2 to TRBJ2-5, with 9 bases aligning to TRBD1. The clonotype originates from a man between 35 and 55 years old with alopecia areata. Some clones in this sample may be carry-over from other donors' samples. DNA for the CDR3: TGTGCCAGCAGCCGGGACAGGGCGAGAGAGACCCAGTACTTC. Amino acids: CASSRDRARETQYF.